Presented here are 28 T cell receptor beta chains from one specimen sequenced in a study of T cell responses to AZD1222 COVID-19 vaccine. This table comes from immunoSEQ multiplex PCR, and its TCRdb copy is limited to in-frame clones, with some not included. The sample includes over 100,000 clones, about 86% seen only once; the top ten take around 10%. Sequenced here: peripheral blood, sampled on day 0 of AZD1222 vaccination. The origin of the receptors is an adult in good health.

The chain links TRBV10-3 to TRBJ1-2; the D is unclear. The CDR3 runs to 12 residues. Trimming removed 9 bases from V and 4 bases from J, with 12 bases in between. CDR1 ENHRY and CDR2 SYGVKD come from the germline V gene. The CDR3 nucleotides read TGTGCCATACTCACATTGGGCTATGGCTACACCTTC. Translation gives CAILTLGYGYTF.

The rearrangement joins TRBV9 to TRBJ2-3; possibly TRBD2 for D (5 bases). This CDR3 has 13 amino acids. In germline, CDR1 is SGDLS, CDR2 YYNGEE. V shed 6 bases and J shed 2 bases, with 10 bases lying between them. The CDR3 DNA is TGTGCCAGCACCCGGGGTATCACAGATACGCAGTATTTT. It specifies CASTRGITDTQYF.

The chain has TRBV10-3 and TRBJ2-7; a weak D match, TRBD2 (5 bases). Trimming stripped 0 bases from V and 6 bases from J, with 9 bases between. This CDR3 region has 13 residues. CDR1 is ENHRY, CDR2 SYGVKD, per germline. The CDR3 protein is CAISESRGFEQYF. CDR3 bases: TGTGCCATCAGTGAGTCAAGAGGGTTCGAGCAGTACTTC.

The rearrangement uses TRBV3-1 (or the pseudogene TRBV3-2) and TRBJ2-7, with D perhaps TRBD2 (5 bases). With 2 bases removed from V and 0 bases from J, the gap between germline ends came to 14 bases. Germline V gene lookup returns CDR1 LGHDT and CDR2 YNNKEL (reference sequence). The CDR3 length is 16 residues. CDR3 coding DNA: TGTGCCAGCAGCCAACCGGACTGCTTCTTCTCCTACGAGCAGTACTTC. Translation: CASSQPDCFFSYEQYF.

This clone is a singleton in its sample. The genes are TRBV7-6 and TRBJ1-3, with TRBD1 matching 8 bases. The CDR3 is made up of 15 amino acids. The J segment lost 8 bases and the V segment lost 5 bases, leaving 11 bases of the junction unmatched. Germline V CDR1 and CDR2: SGHVS, FNYEAQ. As DNA, the CDR3 is TGTGCCAGCAGCCAAAGGACAGGGATGTTTGACACCATATATTTT. This encodes CASSQRTGMFDTIYF.

This clone was counted between two and nine times. The CDR3 sequence: CASSQDSAREGRYNEQFF. The CDR3, as DNA: TGCGCCAGCAGCCAAGATTCGGCGCGGGAGGGCCGCTACAATGAGCAGTTCTTC. This rearrangement joins TRBV4-1 to TRBJ2-1, with 9 bases matching TRBD2. Trimming cost V 0 bases and J 3 bases; bases outside gene matches: 9. The CDR3 has 18 amino acids. Germline-derived CDR1 and CDR2 are MGHRA and YSYEKL.

This chain joins TRBV7-9 and TRBJ2-7, with D perhaps matching TRBD1 or TRBD2 (5 bases each). This CDR3 has 13 amino acids. V was pared by 5 bases and J by 13 bases, with 21 bases between. Germline CDR1 and CDR2: SEHNR and FQNEAQ (reference sequence). The chain's CDR3 is CASSLIGTSIEYF. The CDR3 coding sequence is TGTGCCAGCAGCCTTATCGGGACCTCAATTGAATACTTC.

The genes are TRBV2 and TRBJ2-7; a possible D gene is TRBD1 (6 bases). Germline V gives CDR1 SNHLY, CDR2 FYNNEI. V dropped 1 base and J dropped 5 bases, with 9 bases sitting between them. This CDR3 is built from 13 residues. This CDR3 reads CASSEETGNEQYF. CDR3 nucleotide sequence: TGTGCCAGCAGTGAAGAGACAGGAAACGAGCAGTACTTC. The full variable domain, rest sourced from reference TRBV2 and TRBJ2-7, is EPEVTQTPSHQVTQMGQEVILRCVPISNHLYFYWYRQILGQKVEFLVSFYNNEISEKSEIFDDQFSVERPDGSNFTLKIRSTKLEDSAMYFCASSEETGNEQYFGPGTRLTVT.

The rearrangement joins TRBV5-5 to TRBJ2-1; possible D gene TRBD2, 6 bases. Per the germline V gene, CDR1 is SGHKS and CDR2 is YYEKEE (reference sequence). This CDR3 contains 14 residues. The V gene lost 0 bases and the J gene lost 9 bases, with 13 bases spanning the gap. The CDR3 sequence is CASSLGGGRSEQFF. CDR3 nucleotides: TGTGCCAGCAGCTTGGGCGGAGGGAGGAGTGAGCAGTTCTTC. Filled out from reference TRBV5-5 and TRBJ2-1, the complete variable domain reads DAGVTQSPTHLIKTRGQQVTLRCSPISGHKSVSWYQQVLGQGPQFIFQYYEKEERGRGNFPDRFSARQFPNYSSELNVNALLLGDSALYLCASSLGGGRSEQFFGPGTRLTVL.

This clone was observed a few times. V and J are TRBV6-1 and TRBJ2-7; no clear D. V lost 2 bases to trimming and J lost 3 bases, with 11 bases between them. Per germline, CDR1 MNHNS and CDR2 SASEGT. The CDR3 sequence is 14 residues long. The CDR3 nucleotides read TGTGCCAGCAGTGAATACCCCGAAGGCTACGAGCAGTACTTC. Its translation: CASSEYPEGYEQYF.

The chain recombines TRBV10-1 with TRBJ2-3; D remains unclear. The CDR3 is 12 amino acids. CDR1 and CDR2 (germline): WNHNN, SYGVQD (reference sequence). The ends were cut back, 1 base at V and 2 bases at J, with 1 base in the middle. Here the CDR3 DNA reads TGCGCCAGCAGTGAGTTCACAGATACGCAGTATTTT. This sequence encodes CASSEFTDTQYF.

This clone was picked up one time. The chain uses TRBV6-5 and TRBJ2-2; D unclear. Germline CDR1 MNHEY, CDR2 SVGAGI. Trimming shortened V by 3 bases and J by 5 bases, and 10 bases separated the two germline ends. The CDR3 extends over 14 amino acids. CDR3 region: CASSYGTGTGELFF. Written as DNA, the CDR3 is TGTGCCAGCAGTTATGGTACCGGGACCGGGGAGCTGTTTTTT.

The chain recombines TRBV6-5 with TRBJ2-7, with a possible D match to TRBD1 (5 bases). V shed 7 bases and J shed 5 bases, with 18 bases lying between them. Germline V gene lookup returns CDR1 MNHEY and CDR2 SVGAGI. This CDR3 spans 14 amino acids. This CDR3 reads CASTRFGQTHEQYF. DNA of the CDR3: TGTGCCAGCACCAGATTTGGACAAACCCACGAGCAGTACTTC.

The CDR3 bases are TGCGCCAGCAGCCAGTTAAGCGGGAGCGTTCTCGAGCAGTACTTC. Translated: CASSQLSGSVLEQYF. V and J are TRBV4-1 and TRBJ2-7, with 8 nucleotides matching TRBD2. The ends lost 3 bases at V and 6 bases at J; junction bases unmatched: 10. The CDR3 sequence is 15 residues long. CDR1 is MGHRA, CDR2 YSYEKL, per germline.

This clone is a singleton in its sample. The chain uses TRBV7-9 and TRBJ2-5; 10 bases match TRBD2. The CDR3 loop spans 15 amino acids. In germline, CDR1 is SEHNR, CDR2 FQNEAQ (reference sequence). V was clipped by 5 bases and J by 3 bases; unmatched bases: 6. CDR3 region: CASSLGLAEKETQYF. The CDR3 DNA reads TGTGCCAGCAGCCTAGGACTAGCGGAAAAAGAGACCCAGTACTTC.

This chain connects TRBV5-1 to TRBJ1-4; 7 nucleotides agree with TRBD1. With V trimmed by 0 bases and J by 8 bases, 4 bases remained unmatched. Germline CDR1 and CDR2: SGHRS and YFSETQ. CDR3 length: 14 amino acids. CDR3 loop: CASSLGQTGEKLFF. In DNA form, the CDR3 reads TGCGCCAGCAGCTTGGGGCAGACAGGGGAAAAACTGTTTTTT.

V and J are TRBV2 and TRBJ2-7, with D perhaps TRBD2 (5 bases). Germline loops: CDR1 SNHLY, CDR2 FYNNEI. This CDR3 region has 15 residues. Trimming pared 4 bases from V and 0 bases from J, leaving 13 bases between. The CDR3 protein is CASSAAGVRSYEQYF. The CDR3, as DNA: TGTGCCAGCAGTGCGGCGGGTGTACGCTCCTACGAGCAGTACTTC.

This clone has only a few counts. This sequence joins TRBV7-2 and TRBJ1-5; D gene ambiguous. The CDR3 runs to 13 residues. The germline CDR1 and CDR2 sequences are SGHTA and FQGNSA. Between the trimmed V and J ends, which lost 2 bases and 3 bases, there was a span of 5 bases. The DNA for the CDR3 is TGTGCCAGCAGCTTACAGCACAATCAGCCCCAGCATTTT. Amino acids: CASSLQHNQPQHF.

This clone was counted ten times or more. V is TRBV5-4 and J is TRBJ1-3, with D possibly matching TRBD1 (5 bases). The CDR3 covers 14 residues. Trimming left V 4 bases short and J 2 bases short, with 10 bases between. Germline-derived CDR1 and CDR2 are SGHNT and YYREEE (reference sequence). CDR3 amino acids: CASSIGTTGNTIYF. In DNA, the CDR3 is TGTGCCAGCAGCATTGGGACGACTGGAAACACCATATATTTT.

The CDR3 sequence is CASSTALAGETQYF. Here the CDR3 DNA reads TGTGCCAGCAGTACCGCGCTGGCGGGGGAGACCCAGTACTTC. The chain links TRBV27 to TRBJ2-5; maybe TRBD2 (6 bases). The CDR3 runs 14 residues. V lost 5 bases and J 5 bases, leaving 15 bases between the germline ends. The germline V gene has CDR1 MNHEY and CDR2 SMNVEV (reference sequence).

The chain is built from TRBV5-1 and TRBJ2-1; weak D call: TRBD2 (5 bases). CDR1 is SGHRS, CDR2 YFSETQ, per germline. This CDR3 has 15 amino acids. V gave up 1 base and J gave up 2 bases, with 10 bases separating them. The CDR3 here is CASSLLGSPYNEQFF. DNA of the CDR3: TGCGCCAGCAGCTTGCTGGGGAGTCCCTACAATGAGCAGTTCTTC.

The V and J genes are TRBV27 and TRBJ1-4; D perhaps matches TRBD1 (5 bases). With 10 bases removed from V and 6 bases from J, the gap between germline ends came to 12 bases. In germline, CDR1 is MNHEY, CDR2 SMNVEV (reference sequence). The CDR3 spans 12 residues. CDR3: CANLRGDEKLFF. Here the CDR3 DNA reads TGTGCCAACCTCCGGGGCGATGAAAAACTGTTTTTT.

The rearrangement joins TRBV24-1 to TRBJ1-2; D might be TRBD1 (5 bases). The CDR3 totals 13 residues. The V gene lost 3 bases and the J gene lost 4 bases, with 8 bases spanning the gap. Germline CDR1 reads KGHDR; CDR2 reads SFDVKD. The CDR3 loop is CATSDGHAYGYTF. CDR3 nucleotide sequence: TGTGCCACCAGTGATGGACACGCCTATGGCTACACCTTC.

The chain joins TRBV12-3 or TRBV12-4 to TRBJ1-3; possible D gene TRBD1, 5 bases. Trimming left V 6 bases short and J 9 bases short, with 15 bases between. This CDR3 contains 13 residues. The CDR3 DNA follows: TGTGCCAGCAGCCGGCATGGGGGGACCACCATATATTTT. Its translation is CASSRHGGTTIYF.

This clone was observed once. The V and J genes are TRBV9 and TRBJ1-6; D is ambiguous. Germline values: CDR1 SGDLS, CDR2 YYNGEE. V was pared by 3 bases and J by 5 bases, with 15 bases between. The CDR3 consists of 16 residues. In DNA, the CDR3 is TGTGCCAGCAGCGCCCGTCCAGCTCCGGATAATTCACCCCTCCACTTT. Translated, it gives CASSARPAPDNSPLHF.

This clone was recorded only once. The chain has TRBV12-3 or TRBV12-4 and TRBJ2-7; D is ambiguous. V dropped 2 bases and J dropped 5 bases, with 10 bases sitting between them. The CDR3 runs 13 residues. CDR3 in DNA: TGTGCCAGCAGTTTATCTAAAAAGGACGAGCAGTACTTC. This codes for CASSLSKKDEQYF.

There are a few counts of this clone. The identical CDR3 is also encoded by other nucleotide sequences in the sample. The chain uses TRBV2 and TRBJ2-7, with D tentatively TRBD1 or TRBD2 (5 bases each). V lost 3 bases to trimming and J lost 4 bases, with 13 bases between them. The CDR3 covers 14 residues. Germline CDR1 is SNHLY and CDR2 is FYNNEI. DNA of the CDR3: TGTGCCAGCAGTGACACGGGGCCCTCTTACGAGCAGTACTTC. It codes for CASSDTGPSYEQYF.

The J gene is TRBJ1-2, the V gene TRBV7-9; D is unclear. Germline V gene lookup returns CDR1 SEHNR and CDR2 FQNEAQ (reference sequence). V shed 1 base and J shed 4 bases, with 10 bases lying between them. This CDR3 has 14 amino acids. The CDR3 DNA sequence: TGTGCCAGCAGCTTAGAAGGTCGGGGCTATGGCTACACCTTC. Residues: CASSLEGRGYGYTF.